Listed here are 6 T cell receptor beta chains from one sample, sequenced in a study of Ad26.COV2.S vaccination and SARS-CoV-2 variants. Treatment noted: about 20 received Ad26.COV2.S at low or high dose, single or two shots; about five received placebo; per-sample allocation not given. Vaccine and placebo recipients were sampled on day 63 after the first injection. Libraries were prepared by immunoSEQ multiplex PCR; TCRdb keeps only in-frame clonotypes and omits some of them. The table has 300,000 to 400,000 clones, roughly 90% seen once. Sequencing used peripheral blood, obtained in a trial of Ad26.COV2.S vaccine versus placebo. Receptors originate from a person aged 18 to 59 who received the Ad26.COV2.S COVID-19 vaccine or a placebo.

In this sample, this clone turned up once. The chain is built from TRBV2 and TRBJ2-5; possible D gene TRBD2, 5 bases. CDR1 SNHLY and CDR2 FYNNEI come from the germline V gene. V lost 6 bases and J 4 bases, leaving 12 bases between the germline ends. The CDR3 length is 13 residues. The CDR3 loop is CASRTGMLETQYF. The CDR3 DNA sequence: TGTGCCAGCAGGACCGGGATGCTAGAGACCCAGTACTTC. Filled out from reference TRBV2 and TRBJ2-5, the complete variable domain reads EPEVTQTPSHQVTQMGQEVILRCVPISNHLYFYWYRQILGQKVEFLVSFYNNEISEKSEIFDDQFSVERPDGSNFTLKIRSTKLEDSAMYFCASRTGMLETQYFGPGTRLLVL.

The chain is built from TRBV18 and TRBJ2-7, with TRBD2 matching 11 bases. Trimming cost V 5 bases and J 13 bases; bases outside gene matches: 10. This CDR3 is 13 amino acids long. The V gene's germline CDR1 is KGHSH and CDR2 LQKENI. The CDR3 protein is CASSEGLAEGIYV. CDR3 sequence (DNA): TGTGCCAGCTCAGAGGGACTAGCGGAGGGGATATACGTC.

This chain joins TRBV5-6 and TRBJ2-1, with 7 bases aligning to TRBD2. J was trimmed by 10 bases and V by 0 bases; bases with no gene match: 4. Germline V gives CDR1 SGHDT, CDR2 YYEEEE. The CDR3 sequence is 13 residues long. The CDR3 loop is CASSLEAGVEQFF. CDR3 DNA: TGTGCCAGCAGCTTGGAGGCGGGGGTGGAGCAGTTCTTC.

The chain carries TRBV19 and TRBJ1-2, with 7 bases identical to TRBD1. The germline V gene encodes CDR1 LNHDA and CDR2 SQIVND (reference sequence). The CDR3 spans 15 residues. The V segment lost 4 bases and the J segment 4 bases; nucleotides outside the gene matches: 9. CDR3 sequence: CASSTVEGAIYGYTF. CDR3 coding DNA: TGTGCCAGTAGTACGGTTGAGGGGGCCATCTATGGCTACACCTTC.

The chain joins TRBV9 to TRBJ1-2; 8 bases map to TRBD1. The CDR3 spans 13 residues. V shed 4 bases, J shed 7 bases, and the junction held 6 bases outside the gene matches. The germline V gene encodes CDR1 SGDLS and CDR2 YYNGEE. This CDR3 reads CASSLTTGGGYTF. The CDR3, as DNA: TGTGCCAGCAGCCTTACAACAGGGGGTGGCTACACCTTC.

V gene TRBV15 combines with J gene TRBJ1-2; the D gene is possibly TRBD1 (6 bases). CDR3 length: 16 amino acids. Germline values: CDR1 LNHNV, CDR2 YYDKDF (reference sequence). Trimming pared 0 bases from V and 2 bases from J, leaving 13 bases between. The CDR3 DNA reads TGTGCCACCAGCAGAGATATTCTCCAGGGGAACTATGGCTACACCTTC. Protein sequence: CATSRDILQGNYGYTF. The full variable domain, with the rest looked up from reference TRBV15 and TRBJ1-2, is DAMVIQNPRYQVTQFGKPVTLSCSQTLNHNVMYWYQQKSSQAPKLLFHYYDKDFNNEADTPDNFQSRRPNTSFCFLDIRSPGLGDTAMYLCATSRDILQGNYGYTFGSGTRLTVV.